The entry below gives a single TCR beta chain sequence along with its context. Donors gave roughly 10 milliliters of peripheral blood apiece. The data were obtained in a study of blood T cells in healthy people across ages. A second PCR, run for about 7 to 11 cycles, used a sample-barcoded 5' primer plus a J-beta primer mix. TCRdb processed the 5' RACE reads anew with MiXCR; each CDR3 protein has one entry. This table holds some 370,000 distinct CDR3 sequences, roughly half found once. Germline V gene lookup returns CDR1 MRHNA and CDR2 SNTAGT. CDR3 length equals 13 residues. The junction had 6 bases not matched to a gene; V was cut back by 4 bases and J by 10 bases.

The chain uses TRBV6-4 and TRBJ2-1; 8 bases agree with TRBD2. The receptor was isolated from a man aged 55 to 69 in good health. Input material: blood. CDR3 region: CASSGQLAGEQFF. The CDR3 region has the DNA TGTGCCAGCAGTGGGCAATTAGCGGGAGAGCAGTTCTTC.